This entry describes one T cell receptor beta chain. What it recognizes is unknown. One heparinised blood draw, averaging roughly 110 mL, came from each donor. CD4+ cells of the naive, central memory, regulatory and stem cell-like memory types were sorted via CD45RO/CCR7/CD25/CD127/CD95/CD27. The sample belongs to a study of beta chain features in type 1 diabetes. The CDR3 runs to 13 residues. Germline CDR1 is SNHLY and CDR2 is FYNNEI. After removal of 6 bases from V and 6 bases from J, the junction contained 7 bases not matched to a gene. Study-wide points: PCR may have favored shorter templates equally in patients and controls. Type 1 diabetes patients had TCRB CDR3s that were shorter (moderately but significantly so) in all four CD4+ subsets.

Reverse transcription of all isolated RNA meant that expressed TCRB transcripts were sequenced. Here immunoSEQ multiplex PCR was the method, and the copy in TCRdb shows in-frame clones only, minus some. The sample lists 600,000 or so clones, around 11% seen once, with 0.09% to 0.15% in the top ten. This sequence originates from a man in his thirties or forties with type 1 diabetes. The rearrangement uses TRBV2 and TRBJ1-2; 7 nucleotides agree with TRBD1. Source material: naive CD4+ T cells from blood. The CDR3 protein is CASRRGQANGYTF. As DNA, the CDR3 is TGTGCCAGCAGGCGAGGACAGGCGAATGGCTACACCTTC.